This TCR beta chain was sequenced in a study of shared clonotypes between healthy human individuals. The CDR3 covers 18 residues. Germline-derived CDR1 and CDR2 are SGHVS and FQNEAQ. V lost 4 bases, J lost 4 bases, and 10 bases stayed unmatched. Terminally differentiated effector memory CD45RA+ cells were left out of the naive CD8 fraction, which was CD45RO-negative and positively selected for CCR7. Each donor was a Caucasian adult residing in Nashville, Tennessee. This table comes from immunoSEQ multiplex PCR, and its TCRdb copy is limited to in-frame clones, with some not included. The profile shows under 700,000 clones, 90% to 95% of them singletons.

This receptor was obtained from a woman aged 25 to 45 in good health. The chain employs TRBV7-8 and TRBJ2-7; TRBD2 matches at 16 bases. Source material: naive CD8+ T cells sorted from blood. CDR3 DNA: TGTGCCAGCAGCTCGGGACTAGCGGGAGGGCCAGTGGAATACGAGCAGTACTTC. Translated, it gives CASSSGLAGGPVEYEQYF. The full variable domain, its missing parts supplied by reference TRBV7-8 and TRBJ2-7, is GAGVSQSPRYKVAKRGQDVALRCDPISGHVSLFWYQQALGQGPEFLTYFQNEAQLDKSGLPSDRFFAERPEGSVSTLKIQRTQQEDSAVYLCASSSGLAGGPVEYEQYFGPGTRLTVT.